These T cell receptor beta chains were read from a single sample in a study of blood T cell repertoires in COVID-19. Sequencing used immunoSEQ multiplex PCR; TCRdb keeps in-frame clones, though not all of them. The repertoire has about 250,000 clones, roughly 87% of them found once; the top ten carry roughly 3%. The specimen sequenced was peripheral blood. These receptors were taken from a man aged 18 to 30 with active or convalescent COVID-19. Both conserved end residues are part of each CDR3. The order of the fields is V gene, CDR3 length, D gene, clone size, J gene, CDR3 protein, CDR3 DNA. D genes are given only for firm matches. Size is omitted from some rows. Given values are once, few, many or a class for expanded clones.

>TRBV5-6|13|TRBD1|.|TRBJ1-1
CASSPRTGGFAFF
TGTGCCAGCAGCCCGCGGACAGGGGGCTTCGCTTTCTTT
>TRBV3-1/TRBV3-2|14|TRBD1|.|TRBJ1-2
CASSFLGQGNGYTF
TGTGCCAGCAGCTTTTTGGGACAGGGAAATGGCTACACCTTC
>TRBV28|11|TRBD1|.|TRBJ1-1
CASRKQGKTFF
TGTGCCAGCAGGAAACAGGGGAAAACTTTCTTT
>TRBV19|15|.|.|TRBJ1-2
CASSSQIAGNYGYTF
TGTGCCAGTAGTAGCCAAATAGCTGGGAACTATGGCTACACCTTC
>TRBV15|18|.|many|TRBJ2-3
CATSRERGMGAPADTQYF
TGTGCCACCAGCAGAGAAAGAGGGATGGGGGCGCCCGCAGATACGCAGTATTTT
>TRBV18|17|.|.|TRBJ1-3
CASSPRATANSGNTIYF
TGTGCCAGCTCACCGAGAGCGACAGCGAACTCTGGAAACACCATATATTTT
>TRBV7-6|13|.|.|TRBJ1-1
CASSLGANTEAFF
TGTGCCAGCAGCTTAGGGGCGAACACTGAAGCTTTCTTT
>TRBV28|12|.|.|TRBJ1-3
CAYRDSGNTIYF
TGTGCTTACAGGGACTCTGGAAACACCATATATTTT
>TRBV4-3|15|TRBD1|few|TRBJ2-7
CASSQAQGAFYEQYF
TGCGCCAGCAGCCAAGCACAGGGGGCATTCTACGAGCAGTACTTC
>TRBV2|15|TRBD2|.|TRBJ2-3
CASSVQRGGTDTQYF
TGTGCCAGCAGTGTGCAGCGGGGGGGCACAGATACGCAGTATTTT
>TRBV4-3|16|.|.|TRBJ1-3
CASSQGPTGTGNTIYF
TGCGCCAGCAGCCAAGGACCGACAGGAACTGGAAACACCATATATTTT
>TRBV9|15|TRBD2|.|TRBJ2-7
CASSGGVAGGSEQYF
TGTGCCAGCAGCGGGGGGGTAGCGGGAGGTTCCGAGCAGTACTTC
>TRBV21-1|18|.|.|TRBJ1-1
CASSKEGRGDGGDTEAFF
TGTGCCAGCAGCAAAGAAGGCAGGGGGGATGGGGGAGACACTGAAGCTTTCTTT
>TRBV27|15|TRBD1|.|TRBJ2-7
CASSQPGQGQNEQYF
TGTGCCAGCAGCCAGCCGGGACAGGGGCAGAACGAGCAGTACTTC
>TRBV4-3|15|TRBD2|.|TRBJ2-5
CASSWGGGGQETQYF
TGCGCCAGCAGCTGGGGGGGAGGAGGCCAAGAGACCCAGTACTTC
>TRBV15|13|.|.|TRBJ2-5
CATSRDPGSTQYF
TGTGCCACCAGCAGAGATCCCGGGTCTACCCAGTACTTC
>TRBV7-2|13|.|.|TRBJ2-1
CASSLILAREQFF
TGTGCCAGCAGCTTGATACTAGCAAGAGAGCAGTTCTTC
>TRBV20-1|14|TRBD2|.|TRBJ2-3
CSASWREGTDTQYF
TGCAGTGCTAGTTGGCGGGAGGGCACAGATACGCAGTATTTT
>TRBV5-1|13|.|once|TRBJ2-5
CASNRGAGETQYF
TGCGCCAGCAACCGGGGGGCTGGGGAGACCCAGTACTTC
>TRBV29-1|13|.|.|TRBJ1-2
CSAETDGMDGYTF
TGCAGCGCAGAAACAGACGGGATGGATGGCTACACCTTC
>TRBV19|14|.|once|TRBJ1-1
CASSIGTGHTEAFF
TGTGCCAGTAGTATAGGAACAGGTCACACTGAAGCTTTCTTT
>TRBV7-3|15|.|.|TRBJ1-6
CASSLEAPGLSPLHF
TGTGCCAGCAGCTTAGAGGCGCCAGGGCTTTCACCCCTCCACTTT
>TRBV21-1|15|.|.|TRBJ2-3
CACPTSGSPPDTQYF
TGTGCCTGTCCGACTAGCGGGAGTCCCCCAGATACGCAGTATTTT
>TRBV29-1|11|.|.|TRBJ2-2
CSVEGGGELFF
TGCAGCGTTGAAGGAGGGGGGGAGCTGTTTTTT
>TRBV19|16|.|.|TRBJ1-5
CASKPQTSFSNQPQHF
TGTGCCAGTAAACCCCAAACCAGTTTTAGCAATCAGCCCCAGCATTTT
>TRBV5-4|17|TRBD1|.|TRBJ1-2
CASSFPGTDSSNYGYTF
TGTGCCAGCAGCTTCCCCGGGACAGACAGCTCTAACTATGGCTACACCTTC
>TRBV28|13|.|.|TRBJ2-5
CASSLPSGETQYF
TGTGCCAGCAGTTTACCATCGGGAGAGACCCAGTACTTC
>TRBV9|14|TRBD1|.|TRBJ1-1
CASSPTGGNTEAFF
TGTGCCAGCAGCCCGACAGGGGGGAACACTGAAGCTTTCTTT
>TRBV27|15|TRBD2|once|TRBJ2-1
CASSYAGGPGNEQFF
TGTGCCAGCAGTTATGCGGGAGGGCCCGGCAATGAGCAGTTCTTC
>TRBV14|15|TRBD1|.|TRBJ2-5
CASSLGTAYQETQYF
TGTGCCAGCAGCCTCGGGACAGCCTACCAAGAGACCCAGTACTTC
>TRBV9|13|.|.|TRBJ2-7
CASSVGAGYEQYF
TGTGCCAGCAGCGTAGGAGCGGGCTACGAGCAGTACTTC
>TRBV11-2|14|TRBD1|.|TRBJ2-2
CASSQDREAGELFF
TGTGCCAGCAGCCAGGACAGGGAAGCCGGGGAGCTGTTTTTT
>TRBV28|16|.|.|TRBJ1-4
CASSFTGSATNEKLFF
TGTGCCAGCAGTTTCACAGGTTCTGCAACTAATGAAAAACTGTTTTTT
>TRBV4-2|16|.|few|TRBJ1-2
CASSQDQRGGDYGYTF
TGTGCCAGCAGCCAAGATCAAAGGGGAGGAGACTATGGCTACACCTTC
>TRBV5-4|12|.|.|TRBJ2-7
CASSYNSYEQYF
TGTGCCAGCAGCTACAACTCCTACGAGCAGTACTTC
>TRBV7-9|13|TRBD1|.|TRBJ1-2
CASSLEAGGGYTF
TGTGCCAGCAGCTTAGAGGCAGGGGGTGGCTACACCTTC
>TRBV6-5|15|.|.|TRBJ1-2
CASSLQFDRYYGYTF
TGTGCCAGCAGCCTTCAGTTCGACAGATACTATGGCTACACCTTC
>TRBV13|12|.|once|TRBJ1-5
CASSLGPGDQHF
TGTGCCAGCAGCCTGGGGCCAGGCGACCAGCATTTT
>TRBV7-3|15|TRBD1|.|TRBJ1-3
CASSLKGGTGENIYF
TGTGCCAGCAGCTTAAAAGGCGGGACAGGGGAGAACATATATTTT
>TRBV28|16|TRBD2|few|TRBJ2-3
CASSLPTSGRADTQYF
TGTGCCAGCAGTCTCCCGACTAGCGGGAGGGCAGATACGCAGTATTTT
>TRBV4-3|15|TRBD1|.|TRBJ2-7
CASSQRGQGIGEQYF
TGCGCCAGCAGCCAGAGAGGACAGGGGATAGGAGAGCAGTACTTC